A selection of T cell receptor beta chains follows, all from one sample in a study of human T cells and chemical hapten exposure. Each CDR3 protein is one row after TCRdb ran MiXCR on the RACE reads. The top ten hold roughly 2.4% of the sample, which has roughly 360,000 distinct CDR3 sequences, more than 4.5% seen once. This specimen was whole blood, taken in connection with sensitization to the hapten diphenylcyclopropenone (DPC). The receptors here all came from a woman aged 45-59 years with alopecia areata. Some clones in this sample may be carry-over from other donors' samples. CDR3s include the opening cysteine and the closing phenylalanine or tryptophan. D genes are given only for firm matches. For some rows the clone size is stated as once, few or many, or as a class when expanded; others skip it.

few	TRBJ2-3	TRBV5-1	-	CASSLASPGPDTQYF	TGCGCCAGCAGCTTGGCCTCCCCAGGACCAGATACGCAGTATTTT
many	TRBJ1-1	TRBV7-2	-	CASSLAPPRGRAEAFF	TGTGCCAGCAGCTTAGCCCCCCCCAGGGGTAGAGCTGAAGCTTTCTTT
many	TRBJ2-1	TRBV6-2/TRBV6-3	-	CASSYRWDEQFF	TGTGCCAGCAGTTACCGGTGGGATGAGCAGTTCTTC
many	TRBJ1-2	TRBV25-1	-	CASSEVGANYGYTF	TGTGCCAGCAGTGAAGTCGGGGCCAACTATGGCTACACCTTC
many	TRBJ1-1	TRBV12-3/TRBV12-4	TRBD1	CASSTRQGAEAFF	TGTGCCAGCAGTACCCGACAGGGGGCTGAAGCTTTCTTT
many	TRBJ1-5	TRBV18	TRBD1	CASSPGQYNQPQHF	TGTGCCAGCTCACCGGGACAGTACAATCAGCCCCAGCATTTT
many	TRBJ2-3	TRBV29-1	-	CSVEGHLTDTQYF	TGCAGCGTTGAAGGACACCTCACAGATACGCAGTATTTT
few	TRBJ2-3	TRBV10-3	TRBD2	CAISESSGGRTDTQYF	TGTGCCATCAGTGAGTCGAGCGGGGGCCGCACAGATACGCAGTATTTT
many	TRBJ2-2	TRBV12-3/TRBV12-4	TRBD1	CASSFRDRASGELFF	TGTGCCAGCAGTTTTAGGGACAGGGCATCCGGGGAGCTGTTTTTT
-	TRBJ2-3	TRBV10-2	TRBD2	CASTVTGGSTDTQYF	TGCGCCAGCACCGTAACGGGAGGTTCAACAGATACGCAGTATTTT
few	TRBJ1-4	TRBV12-3/TRBV12-4	-	CASTRGSGKLFF	TGTGCCAGTACCCGCGGGTCGGGAAAACTGTTTTTT
many	TRBJ2-3	TRBV5-1	-	CASEGGRFRTQYF	TGCGCCAGCGAGGGAGGCAGGTTCCGAACGCAGTATTTT
many	TRBJ2-3	TRBV20-1	TRBD2	CSAKMASGFTDTQYF	TGCAGTGCTAAGATGGCTAGCGGTTTCACAGATACGCAGTATTTT
few	TRBJ2-1	TRBV7-6	-	CASSWRDSSYNEQFF	TGTGCCAGCAGCTGGAGGGACTCCTCCTACAATGAGCAGTTCTTC
many	TRBJ1-5	TRBV29-1	TRBD1	CSVAMGQGHNQPQHF	TGCAGCGTTGCTATGGGACAGGGGCACAATCAGCCCCAGCATTTT
-	TRBJ1-2	TRBV5-4	-	CASSLGGGPYGYTF	TGTGCCAGCAGCTTGGGAGGAGGCCCCTATGGCTACACCTTC
many	TRBJ1-2	TRBV5-6	-	CASSLGQGLGYTF	TGTGCCAGCAGCTTGGGGCAGGGCCTAGGCTACACCTTC
few	TRBJ1-2	TRBV20-1	TRBD1	CSATGTALSGYTF	TGCAGTGCTACCGGGACAGCTCTGTCCGGCTACACCTTC
many	TRBJ1-1	TRBV27	-	CASSLTSLNTEAFF	TGTGCCAGCAGTTTAACCAGCTTGAACACTGAAGCTTTCTTT
-	TRBJ2-1	TRBV29-1	-	CSVVWLGTYNEQFF	TGCAGCGTTGTATGGTTAGGGACCTACAATGAGCAGTTCTTC
many	TRBJ2-3	TRBV7-2	-	CASSFITDTQYF	TGTGCCAGCAGCTTCATTACAGATACGCAGTATTTT
many	TRBJ1-1	TRBV6-1	-	CASRDLRQDTEAFF	TGTGCCAGCAGGGACCTCCGACAGGACACTGAAGCTTTCTTT
many	TRBJ1-6	TRBV6-1	-	CASSEAAHSPLHF	TGTGCCAGCAGTGAGGCGGCTCATTCACCCCTCCACTTT
many	TRBJ1-1	TRBV29-1	TRBD1	CSVMASGGITEAFF	TGCAGCGTTATGGCATCAGGGGGGATTACTGAAGCTTTCTTT
many	TRBJ1-5	TRBV4-2	TRBD1	CASSQPGQGKPQHF	TGTGCCAGCAGCCAGCCGGGACAGGGGAAGCCCCAGCATTTT
many	TRBJ1-5	TRBV7-2	-	CASSAGDSNQPQHF	TGTGCCAGCAGCGCCGGGGACAGCAATCAGCCCCAGCATTTT
few	TRBJ1-1	TRBV6-2/TRBV6-3	-	CASSYTLFAEAFF	TGTGCCAGCAGTTACACTCTCTTTGCTGAAGCTTTCTTT
few	TRBJ2-1	TRBV7-9	-	CASSGAGTRDNEQFF	TGTGCCAGCAGCGGCGCCGGGACCCGAGACAATGAGCAGTTCTTC
many	TRBJ2-1	TRBV4-1	-	CASSPLPLGESSYNEQFF	TGCGCCAGCAGCCCTCTACCCCTGGGGGAGAGCTCCTACAATGAGCAGTTCTTC
many	TRBJ2-1	TRBV27	-	CASSLSDRTYNEQFF	TGTGCCAGCAGTTTATCCGACAGAACCTACAATGAGCAGTTCTTC
many	TRBJ1-6	TRBV7-9	-	CASSLGTRVSSPLHF	TGTGCCAGCAGCTTAGGAACCAGGGTTAGTTCACCCCTCCACTTT